Listed below are T cell receptor beta chains from one sample, sequenced in a study of blood T cell repertoires in COVID-19. Method: immunoSEQ multiplex PCR; TCRdb's copy keeps in-frame clones and lacks some. The table lists approximately 480,000 clones, about 88% of them singletons. The sample was peripheral blood. The receptors derive from a man aged 18 to 30 with COVID-19, enrolled during active disease. Both conserved end residues are part of each CDR3. A D gene is named only where the DNA matches it firmly. Clone size is given for some rows only: seen once, a few or many times, or a class if the clone is expanded.

d_call: TRBD2
clone_size: once
v_call: TRBV9
j_call: TRBJ2-1
cdr3_nt: TGTGCCAGCAGCGTAGAGGGCGGGAGGACCCTCAATGAGCAGTTCTTC
cdr3_aa: CASSVEGGRTLNEQFF

d_call: .
clone_size: .
v_call: TRBV3-1/TRBV3-2
j_call: TRBJ2-7
cdr3_nt: TGTGCCAGCAGCCAAGAATGGAGCCAGGGTCGCGAGCAGTACTTC
cdr3_aa: CASSQEWSQGREQYF

d_call: .
clone_size: .
v_call: TRBV11-2
j_call: TRBJ1-1
cdr3_nt: TGTGCCAGCAGCTTATATCAGGGCATGAACACTGAAGCTTTCTTT
cdr3_aa: CASSLYQGMNTEAFF

d_call: .
clone_size: once
v_call: TRBV2
j_call: TRBJ2-3
cdr3_nt: TGTGCCCGCGAAGGAGCGCTACTGTCAGATACGCAGTATTTT
cdr3_aa: CAREGALLSDTQYF

d_call: .
clone_size: .
v_call: TRBV29-1
j_call: TRBJ2-7
cdr3_nt: TGCAGCGCAGCCGGGGACGAGCAGTACTTC
cdr3_aa: CSAAGDEQYF

d_call: TRBD2
clone_size: .
v_call: TRBV5-4
j_call: TRBJ2-3
cdr3_nt: TGTGCCAGCAGTTCGCGGACTAGCGGGCCGACAGATACGCAGTATTTT
cdr3_aa: CASSSRTSGPTDTQYF

d_call: TRBD1
clone_size: .
v_call: TRBV2
j_call: TRBJ2-7
cdr3_nt: TGTGCCAGCAAGGACAGGGGGTTCTACGAGCAGTACTTC
cdr3_aa: CASKDRGFYEQYF

d_call: .
clone_size: .
v_call: TRBV11-2
j_call: TRBJ2-3
cdr3_nt: TGTGCCAGCAGCTTATTAAGCGCCGATACGCAGTATTTT
cdr3_aa: CASSLLSADTQYF

d_call: TRBD2
clone_size: .
v_call: TRBV5-1
j_call: TRBJ2-1
cdr3_nt: TGCGCCAGCAGCCCACCCCTAGCGGGAGGGGGCAATGAGCAGTTCTTC
cdr3_aa: CASSPPLAGGGNEQFF

d_call: TRBD2
clone_size: .
v_call: TRBV6-1
j_call: TRBJ2-5
cdr3_nt: TGTGCCAGCAGTGGACTAGCGGGAGGGCCGGGGGAGACCCAGTACTTC
cdr3_aa: CASSGLAGGPGETQYF

d_call: .
clone_size: .
v_call: TRBV10-2
j_call: TRBJ2-3
cdr3_nt: TGCGCCAGCACCCGACTAGACTCAGATACGCAGTATTTT
cdr3_aa: CASTRLDSDTQYF

d_call: TRBD1
clone_size: .
v_call: TRBV2
j_call: TRBJ2-1
cdr3_nt: TGTGCCAGCAGTGGGGACAGGGGGCGAGATGAGCAGTTCTTC
cdr3_aa: CASSGDRGRDEQFF

d_call: TRBD1
clone_size: .
v_call: TRBV19
j_call: TRBJ1-2
cdr3_nt: TGTGCCAGTAGTATACGACAGGGCTACGGCTACACCTTC
cdr3_aa: CASSIRQGYGYTF

d_call: TRBD2
clone_size: .
v_call: TRBV5-1
j_call: TRBJ2-7
cdr3_nt: TGCGCCAGCAGCGTCCACCCTAGCGGGAGAGGGGACGAGCAGTACTTC
cdr3_aa: CASSVHPSGRGDEQYF

d_call: TRBD2
clone_size: .
v_call: TRBV24-1
j_call: TRBJ2-3
cdr3_nt: TGTGCCACCAGTGATACTACTAGCGGGAGATCAGATACGCAGTATTTT
cdr3_aa: CATSDTTSGRSDTQYF

d_call: TRBD2
clone_size: .
v_call: TRBV6-2/TRBV6-3
j_call: TRBJ2-3
cdr3_nt: TGTGCCAGCAGCCGTACTAGCGGGAGCTATCTGGATACGCAGTATTTT
cdr3_aa: CASSRTSGSYLDTQYF

d_call: .
clone_size: .
v_call: TRBV7-9
j_call: TRBJ1-2
cdr3_nt: TGTGCCAGCAGCTTCAAGGCAGGATTTTATGGCTACACCTTC
cdr3_aa: CASSFKAGFYGYTF

d_call: .
clone_size: .
v_call: TRBV30
j_call: TRBJ2-7
cdr3_nt: TGTGCCTGGAGTCCCCTAGCGGACAGAACCTACGAGCAGTACTTC
cdr3_aa: CAWSPLADRTYEQYF

d_call: .
clone_size: .
v_call: TRBV7-6
j_call: TRBJ1-1
cdr3_nt: TGTGCCAGCAGCTTAGAGGCAGGTTCAGAAGCTTTCTTT
cdr3_aa: CASSLEAGSEAFF

d_call: .
clone_size: .
v_call: TRBV12-3/TRBV12-4
j_call: TRBJ1-1
cdr3_nt: TGTGCCAGCAGTTTAGCAGGGGCCTGGGAAGCTTTCTTT
cdr3_aa: CASSLAGAWEAFF

d_call: .
clone_size: .
v_call: TRBV7-9
j_call: TRBJ2-7
cdr3_nt: TGTGCCAGCAGCTTGACAGGCCCCTACGAGCAGTACTTC
cdr3_aa: CASSLTGPYEQYF

d_call: .
clone_size: .
v_call: TRBV24-1
j_call: TRBJ1-5
cdr3_nt: TGTGCCACCAGTGCAGAATATAGCAATCAGCCCCAGCATTTT
cdr3_aa: CATSAEYSNQPQHF

d_call: .
clone_size: .
v_call: TRBV19
j_call: TRBJ2-5
cdr3_nt: TGTGCCAGTAGTATAAATGTTCGACAGCAAGAGACCCAGTACTTC
cdr3_aa: CASSINVRQQETQYF

d_call: TRBD2
clone_size: .
v_call: TRBV30
j_call: TRBJ2-3
cdr3_nt: TGTGCCTGGGGACCGGGACTAGAGGCAGATACGCAGTATTTT
cdr3_aa: CAWGPGLEADTQYF

d_call: TRBD1
clone_size: .
v_call: TRBV7-9
j_call: TRBJ1-3
cdr3_nt: TGTGCCAGCAGCTTAGCCTTAGGACAGGGGTCTGGAAACACCATATATTTT
cdr3_aa: CASSLALGQGSGNTIYF

d_call: TRBD2
clone_size: .
v_call: TRBV24-1
j_call: TRBJ2-3
cdr3_nt: TGTGCCACCAGTGCGGCTAGCGGGATTAAGGGCACGCAGTATTTT
cdr3_aa: CATSAASGIKGTQYF

d_call: TRBD1
clone_size: .
v_call: TRBV19
j_call: TRBJ2-7
cdr3_nt: TGTGCCAGTAGTATCCCGTCCGACAGGGTCATCCACGAGCAGTACTTC
cdr3_aa: CASSIPSDRVIHEQYF

d_call: .
clone_size: .
v_call: TRBV18
j_call: TRBJ2-1
cdr3_nt: TGTGCCAGCTCACCAGGGCGGGGAATCAATGAGCAGTTCTTC
cdr3_aa: CASSPGRGINEQFF

d_call: .
clone_size: .
v_call: TRBV10-3
j_call: TRBJ2-7
cdr3_nt: TGTGCCATCAGTGAGTCGGGGAGCTACGAGCAGTACTTC
cdr3_aa: CAISESGSYEQYF

d_call: TRBD2
clone_size: .
v_call: TRBV11-2
j_call: TRBJ2-2
cdr3_nt: TGTGCCAGCAGCTTACTCGCTAGCGGGAGGGCCGGGGAGCTGTTTTTT
cdr3_aa: CASSLLASGRAGELFF

d_call: .
clone_size: .
v_call: TRBV15
j_call: TRBJ1-5
cdr3_nt: TGTGCCACCAGCAGAGGGGCCAGAAGTAGCAATCAGCCCCAGCATTTT
cdr3_aa: CATSRGARSSNQPQHF

d_call: .
clone_size: once
v_call: TRBV6-5
j_call: TRBJ1-2
cdr3_nt: TGTGCCAGCGAGGAAGGAGGCTATGGCTACACCTTC
cdr3_aa: CASEEGGYGYTF

d_call: .
clone_size: .
v_call: TRBV3-1/TRBV3-2
j_call: TRBJ2-5
cdr3_nt: TGTGCCAGCAGCCAAGATTCGGAGACCCAGTACTTC
cdr3_aa: CASSQDSETQYF

d_call: TRBD2
clone_size: .
v_call: TRBV4-2
j_call: TRBJ2-5
cdr3_nt: TGTGCCAGCAGCCAAGATGGGGTTCGGGGGGTCGGAGAGACCCAGTACTTC
cdr3_aa: CASSQDGVRGVGETQYF

d_call: TRBD1
clone_size: .
v_call: TRBV11-3
j_call: TRBJ2-1
cdr3_nt: TGTGCCAGCAGCGGGCTAGGGGGCAGTGAGCAGTTCTTC
cdr3_aa: CASSGLGGSEQFF

d_call: .
clone_size: .
v_call: TRBV4-2
j_call: TRBJ1-4
cdr3_nt: TGTGCCAGCAGCCAAGATAGGGGAGGGGGTGAAAAACTGTTTTTT
cdr3_aa: CASSQDRGGGEKLFF

d_call: .
clone_size: .
v_call: TRBV30
j_call: TRBJ2-1
cdr3_nt: TGTGCCTGGAGAGAGAATGCGGGAAGGGAGCAGTTCTTC
cdr3_aa: CAWRENAGREQFF

d_call: .
clone_size: .
v_call: TRBV9
j_call: TRBJ2-2
cdr3_nt: TGTGCCAGCCGGGGAGAGTTTGACACCGGGGAGCTGTTTTTT
cdr3_aa: CASRGEFDTGELFF

d_call: .
clone_size: once
v_call: TRBV5-1
j_call: TRBJ2-5
cdr3_nt: TGCGCCAGCAGCTGGGACATACAGAAAGAGACCCAGTACTTC
cdr3_aa: CASSWDIQKETQYF

d_call: TRBD1
clone_size: .
v_call: TRBV6-2/TRBV6-3
j_call: TRBJ2-7
cdr3_nt: TGTGCCAGCAGTTACCGGGACAGCTACGAGCAGTACTTC
cdr3_aa: CASSYRDSYEQYF

d_call: TRBD1
clone_size: .
v_call: TRBV19
j_call: TRBJ1-1
cdr3_nt: TGTGCCAGTAGTCCAAGACAGGGGGGCACTGAAGCTTTCTTT
cdr3_aa: CASSPRQGGTEAFF

d_call: .
clone_size: .
v_call: TRBV9
j_call: TRBJ1-6
cdr3_nt: TGTGCCAGCAGTCTAGACAGTGCCGATAATTCACCCCTCCACTTT
cdr3_aa: CASSLDSADNSPLHF

d_call: TRBD2
clone_size: few
v_call: TRBV7-9
j_call: TRBJ2-7
cdr3_nt: TGTGCCAGCAGCGGGGGGGAGGTGCGGGAGCAGTACTTC
cdr3_aa: CASSGGEVREQYF

d_call: TRBD2
clone_size: .
v_call: TRBV6-5
j_call: TRBJ2-7
cdr3_nt: TGTGCCAGCAGTAAGACTAGCGGTATCCCGGGGGAGCAGTACTTC
cdr3_aa: CASSKTSGIPGEQYF

d_call: .
clone_size: .
v_call: TRBV19
j_call: TRBJ2-7
cdr3_nt: TGTGCCAGTAGTATGGCAGGGCTCCACGAGCAGTACTTC
cdr3_aa: CASSMAGLHEQYF

d_call: .
clone_size: .
v_call: TRBV2
j_call: TRBJ2-3
cdr3_nt: TGTGCCAGCACGTCGGGTAGTGGCACAGATACGCAGTATTTT
cdr3_aa: CASTSGSGTDTQYF

d_call: .
clone_size: .
v_call: TRBV7-8
j_call: TRBJ2-5
cdr3_nt: TGTGCCAGCAGCTTAGCGCTGGGGGCCCGAGAGACCCAGTACTTC
cdr3_aa: CASSLALGARETQYF

d_call: TRBD1
clone_size: .
v_call: TRBV6-5
j_call: TRBJ2-7
cdr3_nt: TGTGCCAGCAGTTACGGTCCGACAGGGCTCTGGGAGCAGTACTTC
cdr3_aa: CASSYGPTGLWEQYF

d_call: .
clone_size: once
v_call: TRBV6-4
j_call: TRBJ1-2
cdr3_nt: TGTGCCAGCAGTGACTCGAGAGAGGCAGGGAACTATGGCTACACCTTC
cdr3_aa: CASSDSREAGNYGYTF

d_call: TRBD2
clone_size: .
v_call: TRBV27
j_call: TRBJ2-7
cdr3_nt: TGTGCCAGCAGACCGAGGGAGGGTCAAGAGCAGTACTTC
cdr3_aa: CASRPREGQEQYF

d_call: TRBD2
clone_size: .
v_call: TRBV18
j_call: TRBJ2-3
cdr3_nt: TGTGCCAGCTCACCACCACTAGCGGGACGGAGGGCTACGCAGTATTTT
cdr3_aa: CASSPPLAGRRATQYF

d_call: .
clone_size: .
v_call: TRBV6-5
j_call: TRBJ2-1
cdr3_nt: TGTGCCAGCAGCTCGTTCGGGTTTGAGCAGTTCTTC
cdr3_aa: CASSSFGFEQFF